This TCR beta chain appears in the sequencing data of a study of blood T cell repertoires in COVID-19. In the study overall: PBMCs, B-cell-depleted T cells, or T cells were the source of the cDNA or gDNA that made up the material.

Method: immunoSEQ multiplex PCR; TCRdb's copy keeps in-frame clones and lacks some. The profile shows fewer than 200,000 clones, approximately 90% of them singletons. Input material: PBMCs or T cells enriched from blood (not recorded which). The origin of this receptor is a woman aged 40 to 50 in a cohort exposed to, infected with or recovered from COVID-19 (not recorded which).

For the CDR3, the DNA is TGTGCCAGCAGCCGCGGGGGGGACACAGATACGCAGTATTTT. This sequence encodes CASSRGGDTDTQYF. This sequence joins TRBV6-5 and TRBJ2-3; 9 bases are shared with TRBD2. CDR1 and CDR2 from the germline V gene are MNHEY and SVGAGI. CDR3 length: 14 residues. V trimming: 6 bases; J trimming: 2 bases; junction bases outside the gene matches: 3.